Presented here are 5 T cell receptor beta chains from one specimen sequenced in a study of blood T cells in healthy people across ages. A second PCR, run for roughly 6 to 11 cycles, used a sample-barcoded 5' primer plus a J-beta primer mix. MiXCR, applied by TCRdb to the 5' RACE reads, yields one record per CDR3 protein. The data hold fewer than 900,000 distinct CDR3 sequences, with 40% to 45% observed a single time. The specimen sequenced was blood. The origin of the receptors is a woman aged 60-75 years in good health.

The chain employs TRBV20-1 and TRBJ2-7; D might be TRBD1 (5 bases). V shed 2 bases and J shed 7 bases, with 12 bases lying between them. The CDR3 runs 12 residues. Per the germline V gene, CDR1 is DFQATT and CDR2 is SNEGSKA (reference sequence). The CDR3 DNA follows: TGCAGTGCTAGACATGGGGCTAATGAGCAGTACTTC. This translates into CSARHGANEQYF.

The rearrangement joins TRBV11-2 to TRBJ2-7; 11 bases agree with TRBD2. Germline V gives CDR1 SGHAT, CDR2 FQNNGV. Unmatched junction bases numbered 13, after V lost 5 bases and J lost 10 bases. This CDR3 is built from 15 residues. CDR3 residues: CASSVTSGAQETQYV. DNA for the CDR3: TGTGCCAGCAGCGTGACTAGCGGGGCACAAGAGACCCAGTACGTC.

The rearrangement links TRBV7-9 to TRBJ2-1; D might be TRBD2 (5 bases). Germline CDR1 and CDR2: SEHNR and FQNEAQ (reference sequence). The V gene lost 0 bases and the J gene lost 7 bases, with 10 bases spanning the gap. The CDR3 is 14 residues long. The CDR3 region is CASSLALRANEQFF. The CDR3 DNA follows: TGTGCCAGCAGCTTAGCGTTGAGGGCTAATGAGCAGTTCTTC.

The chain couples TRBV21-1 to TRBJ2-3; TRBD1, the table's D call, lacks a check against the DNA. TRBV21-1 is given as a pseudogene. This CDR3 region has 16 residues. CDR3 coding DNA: TGTGCCAGCAGCAAAAAGACAGGGGGCAACACAGATACGCAGTATTTT. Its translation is CASSKKTGGNTDTQYF.

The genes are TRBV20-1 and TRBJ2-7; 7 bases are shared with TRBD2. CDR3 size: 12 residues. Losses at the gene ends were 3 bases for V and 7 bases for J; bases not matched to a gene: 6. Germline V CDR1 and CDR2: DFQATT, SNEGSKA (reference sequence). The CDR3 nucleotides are TGCAGTGCTAGGGGCGGGAGTCAGGAGCAGTACTTC. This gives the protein CSARGGSQEQYF.